This T cell receptor beta chain was sequenced for a study of blood T cell repertoires in COVID-19. Study at large: Sources were T cells, B-cell-depleted T cells, or PBMCs; the material itself was cDNA or gDNA.

The CDR3 length is 19 residues. Germline CDR1 LNHDA, CDR2 SQIVND (reference sequence). J was trimmed by 4 bases and V by 2 bases; bases with no gene match: 15. The table came from immunoSEQ multiplex PCR; TCRdb's copy has only in-frame clones and leaves some out. The sample yields some 190,000 clones, 80% to 90% seen once. The chain links TRBV19 to TRBJ2-1; TRBD2 matches at 9 bases. The sequence was obtained from a woman at least 80 years old with acute or convalescent COVID-19. Input material: peripheral blood. CDR3 DNA sequence: TGTGCCAGTAGTATACGGGGGGGGCTAGCGGGACCTGGATACAATGAGCAGTTCTTC. It is translated as CASSIRGGLAGPGYNEQFF.